The rows below give T cell receptor beta chains drawn from one sample of a study of T cell changes during pregnancy in multiple sclerosis. Profiled with immunoSEQ multiplex PCR; TCRdb holds only in-frame clones, not every one. The sample has some 70,000 clones, almost 95% seen once. The material was CD8+ T cells from peripheral blood mononuclear cells, obtained in the third trimester of pregnancy. These receptors came from a female donor in good health, enrolled as a control in a pregnancy study. Both conserved end residues are part of each CDR3. The D gene is left open where the match is weak. Only some rows state a clone size, as once, few, many or a class for expanded clones.

cdr3_aa: CSGGTEEGQETQYF
cdr3_nt: TGCAGCGGGGGGACGGAGGAGGGTCAAGAGACCCAGTACTTC
d_call: .
j_call: TRBJ2-5
v_call: TRBV29-1
clone_size: .

cdr3_aa: CASSFSSVREEETQYF
cdr3_nt: TGTGCCAGCTCATTCTCCAGCGTGAGGGAGGAGGAGACCCAGTACTTC
d_call: .
j_call: TRBJ2-5
v_call: TRBV18
clone_size: .

cdr3_aa: CASSDGTGLYEQYF
cdr3_nt: TGTGCCAGCAGTGACGGGACAGGACTCTACGAGCAGTACTTC
d_call: TRBD1
j_call: TRBJ2-7
v_call: TRBV2
clone_size: .

cdr3_aa: CASSPRGQGDYEQYF
cdr3_nt: TGTGCCAGCTCACCACGGGGACAGGGGGACTACGAGCAGTACTTC
d_call: TRBD1
j_call: TRBJ2-7
v_call: TRBV18
clone_size: .

cdr3_aa: CASSPSGGTDNEQFF
cdr3_nt: TGTGCCAGCAGCCCGAGCGGGGGGACCGACAATGAGCAGTTCTTC
d_call: TRBD2
j_call: TRBJ2-1
v_call: TRBV14
clone_size: .

cdr3_aa: CASSTRRGDTEAFF
cdr3_nt: TGTGCCAGCAGTACTCGACGGGGGGACACTGAAGCTTTCTTT
d_call: .
j_call: TRBJ1-1
v_call: TRBV11-2
clone_size: .

cdr3_aa: CASSPFRGSYEQYF
cdr3_nt: TGCGCCAGCAGCCCCTTTAGGGGCTCCTACGAGCAGTACTTC
d_call: .
j_call: TRBJ2-7
v_call: TRBV4-3
clone_size: .

cdr3_aa: CASSDGTGGLRYGYTF
cdr3_nt: TGTGCCAGCAGTGACGGGACAGGGGGATTACGCTATGGCTACACCTTC
d_call: TRBD1
j_call: TRBJ1-2
v_call: TRBV2
clone_size: .

cdr3_aa: CASSLAGFRGYTF
cdr3_nt: TGTGCCAGCAGTTTAGCAGGGTTTCGCGGCTACACCTTC
d_call: .
j_call: TRBJ1-2
v_call: TRBV27
clone_size: .

cdr3_aa: CASSLVQGAYEQYF
cdr3_nt: TGTGCCAGCAGCTTAGTACAGGGGGCCTACGAGCAGTACTTC
d_call: TRBD1
j_call: TRBJ2-7
v_call: TRBV7-9
clone_size: .

cdr3_aa: CASSQRTGGHEQYF
cdr3_nt: TGTGCCAGCAGCCAAAGGACAGGGGGACACGAGCAGTACTTC
d_call: TRBD1
j_call: TRBJ2-7
v_call: TRBV14
clone_size: .

cdr3_aa: CASSLGTGTNYGYTF
cdr3_nt: TGTGCCAGCAGCTTAGGGACAGGCACTAACTATGGCTACACCTTC
d_call: TRBD1
j_call: TRBJ1-2
v_call: TRBV7-9
clone_size: .

cdr3_aa: CASSLSPGGVTEAFF
cdr3_nt: TGTGCCAGCAGTTTGTCCCCAGGGGGCGTGACTGAAGCTTTCTTT
d_call: TRBD1
j_call: TRBJ1-1
v_call: TRBV27
clone_size: .

cdr3_aa: CASSAGRSEAFF
cdr3_nt: TGTGCCAGCAGTGCGGGTCGGTCTGAAGCTTTCTTT
d_call: .
j_call: TRBJ1-1
v_call: TRBV28
clone_size: .

cdr3_aa: CASSLDGEETQYF
cdr3_nt: TGTGCCAGTAGCTTGGACGGGGAAGAGACCCAGTACTTC
d_call: .
j_call: TRBJ2-5
v_call: TRBV19
clone_size: .

cdr3_aa: CASSPRTGYEQYF
cdr3_nt: TGTGCCAGCAGTCCCCGGACAGGCTACGAGCAGTACTTC
d_call: TRBD1
j_call: TRBJ2-7
v_call: TRBV27
clone_size: .

cdr3_aa: CASSQGGGGAEEQYF
cdr3_nt: TGTGCCAGCAGCCAAGGTGGCGGGGGGGCCGAGGAGCAGTACTTC
d_call: TRBD2
j_call: TRBJ2-7
v_call: TRBV4-2
clone_size: .

cdr3_aa: CATSRSGTEDGYTF
cdr3_nt: TGTGCCACCAGCAGATCCGGGACAGAGGATGGCTACACCTTC
d_call: TRBD1
j_call: TRBJ1-2
v_call: TRBV15
clone_size: .

cdr3_aa: CASSSDYLDTQYF
cdr3_nt: TGTGCCAGCAGCTCGGACTATTTAGATACGCAGTATTTT
d_call: .
j_call: TRBJ2-3
v_call: TRBV11-2
clone_size: .

cdr3_aa: CSVEDWSGDGYTF
cdr3_nt: TGCAGCGTTGAAGATTGGTCAGGGGATGGCTACACCTTC
d_call: .
j_call: TRBJ1-2
v_call: TRBV29-1
clone_size: .

cdr3_aa: CASGAGGGTEAFF
cdr3_nt: TGTGCCAGCGGAGCAGGGGGCGGGACTGAAGCTTTCTTT
d_call: TRBD1
j_call: TRBJ1-1
v_call: TRBV2
clone_size: .

cdr3_aa: CASSLADTGEVTEAFF
cdr3_nt: TGCGCCAGCAGCTTGGCCGACACAGGGGAGGTCACTGAAGCTTTCTTT
d_call: TRBD1
j_call: TRBJ1-1
v_call: TRBV5-1
clone_size: .

cdr3_aa: CASSPDRAHEQYF
cdr3_nt: TGTGCCAGCAGCCCGGACAGGGCCCACGAGCAGTACTTC
d_call: TRBD1
j_call: TRBJ2-7
v_call: TRBV7-2
clone_size: once

cdr3_aa: CASSLSGLTDTQYF
cdr3_nt: TGTGCCAGCAGCTTATCGGGTCTCACAGATACGCAGTATTTT
d_call: .
j_call: TRBJ2-3
v_call: TRBV7-3
clone_size: .

cdr3_aa: CAISGQGARPITEAFF
cdr3_nt: TGTGCCATCAGCGGACAGGGGGCCCGGCCGATCACTGAAGCTTTCTTT
d_call: TRBD1
j_call: TRBJ1-1
v_call: TRBV10-3
clone_size: .

cdr3_aa: CASSSLLAGVEETQYF
cdr3_nt: TGTGCCAGCAGCTCCCTCTTAGCTGGCGTAGAAGAGACCCAGTACTTC
d_call: .
j_call: TRBJ2-5
v_call: TRBV7-9
clone_size: .

cdr3_aa: CASSLTGSREKLFF
cdr3_nt: TGTGCCAGCAGCTTAACAGGGAGCCGAGAAAAACTGTTTTTT
d_call: .
j_call: TRBJ1-4
v_call: TRBV7-9
clone_size: .

cdr3_aa: CASTQMAADTQYF
cdr3_nt: TGTGCCAGCACCCAAATGGCCGCAGATACGCAGTATTTT
d_call: .
j_call: TRBJ2-3
v_call: TRBV16
clone_size: .

cdr3_aa: CASSLTVFNTEAFF
cdr3_nt: TGTGCCAGCAGTTTGACAGTTTTCAACACTGAAGCTTTCTTT
d_call: .
j_call: TRBJ1-1
v_call: TRBV6-5
clone_size: .

cdr3_aa: CASSYSQASGNTIYF
cdr3_nt: TGTGCCAGCAGTTACTCCCAGGCCTCTGGAAACACCATATATTTT
d_call: .
j_call: TRBJ1-3
v_call: TRBV6-5
clone_size: .

cdr3_aa: CASSLEDSSYEQYF
cdr3_nt: TGCGCCAGCAGCCTGGAGGACAGCTCCTACGAGCAGTACTTC
d_call: .
j_call: TRBJ2-7
v_call: TRBV5-1
clone_size: once

cdr3_aa: CASSPGTSIDYGYTF
cdr3_nt: TGTGCCAGCAGTCCAGGGACATCCATTGACTATGGCTACACCTTC
d_call: .
j_call: TRBJ1-2
v_call: TRBV27
clone_size: .

cdr3_aa: CASSLGGDIEQPQHF
cdr3_nt: TGTGCCAGTAGTCTAGGCGGGGATATCGAACAGCCCCAGCATTTT
d_call: .
j_call: TRBJ1-5
v_call: TRBV19
clone_size: .

cdr3_aa: CASSLNPAAAYEQYF
cdr3_nt: TGTGCCAGCAGCTTAAACCCTGCCGCGGCGTACGAGCAGTACTTC
d_call: .
j_call: TRBJ2-7
v_call: TRBV7-3
clone_size: .

cdr3_aa: CASSLSGTGELFF
cdr3_nt: TGCGCCAGCAGCCTTTCGGGCACCGGGGAGCTGTTTTTT
d_call: .
j_call: TRBJ2-2
v_call: TRBV5-1
clone_size: .

cdr3_aa: CASSEDSNYGYTF
cdr3_nt: TGTGCCAGCAGCGAGGACAGTAACTATGGCTACACCTTC
d_call: .
j_call: TRBJ1-2
v_call: TRBV9
clone_size: .

cdr3_aa: CASSPGQGAYYGYTF
cdr3_nt: TGTGCCAGTAGTCCCGGACAGGGGGCCTACTATGGCTACACCTTC
d_call: TRBD1
j_call: TRBJ1-2
v_call: TRBV19
clone_size: .

cdr3_aa: CASSASGGTDTQYF
cdr3_nt: TGTGCCAGCAGCGCCTCGGGAGGCACAGATACGCAGTATTTT
d_call: .
j_call: TRBJ2-3
v_call: TRBV9
clone_size: .

cdr3_aa: CASGAGEETQYF
cdr3_nt: TGTGCCAGCGGAGCGGGGGAAGAGACCCAGTACTTC
d_call: TRBD2
j_call: TRBJ2-5
v_call: TRBV2
clone_size: .

cdr3_aa: CASSQGPKGANYGYTF
cdr3_nt: TGCGCCAGCAGCCAAGGGCCGAAGGGAGCTAACTATGGCTACACCTTC
d_call: .
j_call: TRBJ1-2
v_call: TRBV4-3
clone_size: .

cdr3_aa: CASSPDRDRAFF
cdr3_nt: TGTGCCAGCAGTCCCGACAGGGACCGAGCTTTCTTT
d_call: TRBD1
j_call: TRBJ1-1
v_call: TRBV27
clone_size: .

cdr3_aa: CASSLGGRHEQYF
cdr3_nt: TGTGCCAGCAGCTTAGGGGGACGGCACGAGCAGTACTTC
d_call: .
j_call: TRBJ2-7
v_call: TRBV5-6
clone_size: .

cdr3_aa: CASSSIGGASTDTQYF
cdr3_nt: TGTGCCAGCAGCTCGATCGGGGGGGCGTCGACAGATACGCAGTATTTT
d_call: TRBD2
j_call: TRBJ2-3
v_call: TRBV7-9
clone_size: .

cdr3_aa: CASSDFTTGGYEQFF
cdr3_nt: TGTGCCAGCAGTGACTTCACGACAGGGGGCTATGAGCAGTTCTTC
d_call: TRBD1
j_call: TRBJ2-1
v_call: TRBV2
clone_size: .

cdr3_aa: CASSAEGGNEQFF
cdr3_nt: TGTGCCAGCAGCGCCGAAGGAGGGAATGAGCAGTTCTTC
d_call: .
j_call: TRBJ2-1
v_call: TRBV9
clone_size: .

cdr3_aa: CASSEPGQGADYEQFF
cdr3_nt: TGCGCCAGCAGTGAGCCGGGACAGGGGGCAGACTATGAGCAGTTCTTC
d_call: TRBD1
j_call: TRBJ2-1
v_call: TRBV10-1
clone_size: .

cdr3_aa: CAIRGADRGYTEAFF
cdr3_nt: TGTGCCATCAGGGGGGCCGACAGGGGGTATACTGAAGCTTTCTTT
d_call: TRBD1
j_call: TRBJ1-1
v_call: TRBV10-3
clone_size: .

cdr3_aa: CASSYSKLYLNEQFF
cdr3_nt: TGTGCCAGCAGTTACTCGAAACTTTACCTGAATGAGCAGTTCTTC
d_call: .
j_call: TRBJ2-1
v_call: TRBV6-5
clone_size: .

cdr3_aa: CAISDSLAGKMNGYTF
cdr3_nt: TGTGCCATCAGTGATAGCTTGGCAGGGAAGATGAATGGCTACACCTTC
d_call: .
j_call: TRBJ1-2
v_call: TRBV10-3
clone_size: .

cdr3_aa: CASSLDQVPGQVQETQYF
cdr3_nt: TGTGCCAGCAGCTTAGATCAGGTTCCAGGACAGGTCCAAGAGACCCAGTACTTC
d_call: TRBD1
j_call: TRBJ2-5
v_call: TRBV7-2
clone_size: .